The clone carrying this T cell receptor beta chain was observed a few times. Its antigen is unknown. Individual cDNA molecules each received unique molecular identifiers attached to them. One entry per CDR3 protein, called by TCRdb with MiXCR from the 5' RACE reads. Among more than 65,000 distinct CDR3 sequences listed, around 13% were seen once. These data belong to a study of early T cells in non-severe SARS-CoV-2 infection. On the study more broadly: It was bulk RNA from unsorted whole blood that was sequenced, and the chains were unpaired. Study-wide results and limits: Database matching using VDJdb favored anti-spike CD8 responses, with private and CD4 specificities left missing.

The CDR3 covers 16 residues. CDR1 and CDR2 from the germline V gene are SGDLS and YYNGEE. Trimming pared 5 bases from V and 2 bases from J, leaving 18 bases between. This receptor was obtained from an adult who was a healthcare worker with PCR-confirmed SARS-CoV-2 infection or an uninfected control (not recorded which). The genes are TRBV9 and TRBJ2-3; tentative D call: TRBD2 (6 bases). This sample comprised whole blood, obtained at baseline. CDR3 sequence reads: CASSSTLGGPTDTQYF. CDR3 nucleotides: TGTGCCAGCAGTTCAACCCTGGGGGGACCCACAGATACGCAGTATTTT.